This TCR beta chain was sequenced during a study of cytomegalovirus exposure and HLA in healthy donors. The CDR3 runs 15 residues. V was cut by 6 bases and J by 2 bases, with 14 bases left in between. Germline loops: CDR1 MDHEN, CDR2 SYDVKM. Researchers ran the PCR with 60 Vbeta and 13 Jbeta primers. TCRdb's table, derived via immunoSEQ multiplex PCR, lists solely in-frame clones and lacks some. The sample yields about 180,000 clones, around 75% seen once. The chain is built from TRBV28 and TRBJ2-1; the D gene is possibly TRBD1 (6 bases). Sequenced: PBMCs. This TCR was recovered from a male donor in good health and CMV-seronegative. The CDR3 DNA is TGTGCCAGCAGCGATCCCCGGGACACCTACAATGAGCAGTTCTTC. Its translation: CASSDPRDTYNEQFF. The full variable domain, completed using reference TRBV28 and TRBJ2-1, is DVKVTQSSRYLVKRTGEKVFLECVQDMDHENMFWYRQDPGLGLRLIYFSYDVKMKEKGDIPEGYSVSREKKERFSLILESASTNQTSMYLCASSDPRDTYNEQFFGPGTRLTVL.